Below, 20 T cell receptor beta chains from the same sample are listed, as sequenced in a study of metastatic and nonmetastatic thyroid tumors. Each patient went into thyroid surgery without having received any treatment. TCRdb re-processed the PCR reads through MiXCR. Seen here are about 20,000 clones, around 16% observed once, and the top ten hold around 36%. Sequencing was done on a sample of blood. The source of these receptors is a female donor with papillary thyroid cancer or a benign thyroid nodule (not recorded which). Some clones in this sample may be carry-over from other donors' samples.

The chain joins TRBV7-9 to TRBJ2-1, with D uncertain. The germline V gene encodes CDR1 SEHNR and CDR2 FQNEAQ (reference sequence). The CDR3 runs to 14 residues. Trimming took off 3 bases at V and 5 bases at J, with 11 bases between the two ends. CDR3 bases: TGTGCCAGCAGCTTGGAAAGTTACCACAATGAGCAGTTCTTC. Encoded protein: CASSLESYHNEQFF.

The rearrangement uses TRBV6-1 and TRBJ1-2, with D possibly being TRBD1 (6 bases). V lost 7 bases, J lost 8 bases, and 17 bases lay in between. CDR1 and CDR2 from the germline V gene are MNHNS and SASEGT. The CDR3 extends over 13 amino acids. As DNA, the CDR3 is TGTGCCAGCACCGGGACACCTGAACGGGGCTACACCTTC. It translates to CASTGTPERGYTF.

In this sample, this clone turned up many times. The gene calls are TRBV6-1 and TRBJ2-7; 7 bases are a match to TRBD2. V shed 3 bases and J 5 bases; nucleotides not matched to a gene: 19. This CDR3 is 18 amino acids long. The germline gives CDR1 MNHNS, CDR2 SASEGT. CDR3 nucleotide sequence: TGTGCCAGCAGTGAGATCCCCCCCAGGAGGGAGGGCCGTCACGAGCAGTACTTC. Translating it yields CASSEIPPRREGRHEQYF.

This clone showed up many times. The chain employs TRBV5-8 and TRBJ2-1, with TRBD2 matching over 12 bases. Germline V lookup: CDR1 SGHTS, CDR2 YDEGEE. With 2 bases clipped from V and 9 bases from J, the junction kept 6 bases outside the gene matches. This CDR3 has 15 amino acids. DNA of the CDR3: TGTGCCAGCAGCTTACGACTAGCGGGAGTGGGTGAGCAGTTCTTC. This codes for CASSLRLAGVGEQFF.

This clone was recorded many times. This same CDR3 is encoded by further DNA sequences in the sample. The CDR3 spells CASSLGQGGEQYF. The CDR3 DNA is TGTGCCAGCAGCCTAGGACAGGGTGGTGAGCAGTACTTC. The chain carries TRBV7-6 and TRBJ2-7; TRBD1 aligns across 8 bases. The CDR3 runs 13 residues. V gave up 5 bases and J gave up 7 bases; unmatched junction bases: 7. Germline V CDR1 and CDR2: SGHVS, FNYEAQ.

In its sample, this clone was seen many times. CDR3 bases: TGTGCCAGTAGCGTGGGTGGGGATTACGAGCAGTACTTC. Translating it yields CASSVGGDYEQYF. V usage is TRBV19 and J usage is TRBJ2-7; D ambiguous. CDR1 LNHDA and CDR2 SQIVND come from the germline V gene (reference sequence). The CDR3 has 13 residues. Between the trimmed V and J ends, which lost 6 bases and 4 bases, there was a span of 13 bases.

Comment on this clone: Possible read error: a much larger clone is one base away. This chain links TRBV6-1 with TRBJ2-5; 7 nucleotides match TRBD2. Germline loops: CDR1 MNHNS, CDR2 SASEGT. This CDR3 has 13 amino acids. CDR3 region: CAGRQGLGETQYF. The CDR3 nucleotides are TGTGCCGGCAGACAAGGACTAGGGGAGACCCAGTACTTC.

The rearrangement links TRBV20-1 to TRBJ2-1; D gene ambiguous. CDR1 and CDR2 from the germline V gene are DFQATT and SNEGSKA (reference sequence). Trimming pared 0 bases from V and 9 bases from J, leaving 15 bases between. The CDR3 has 14 residues. CDR3 in DNA: TGCAGTGCTAGAGAAGGACCCCCAGTGGGTGAGCAGTTCTTC. Translated: CSAREGPPVGEQFF.

This clone was detected ten times or more. V gene TRBV6-5 combines with J gene TRBJ1-3; D gene unclear. This CDR3 has 15 residues. Germline V lookup: CDR1 MNHEY, CDR2 SVGAGI. The V gene lost 0 bases and the J gene lost 1 base, with 7 bases spanning the gap. CDR3 nucleotides: TGTGCCAGCAGTTACTCCGGGGAGTCTGGAAACACCATATATTTT. This gives the protein CASSYSGESGNTIYF.

This clone was observed at least ten times. This same CDR3 is encoded by further DNA sequences in the sample. The chain uses TRBV9 and TRBJ2-7; 7 bases align to TRBD2. Trimming took 0 bases from V and 6 from J; bases not matched to a gene: 18. There are 18 residues in the CDR3. Germline V CDR1 and CDR2: SGDLS, YYNGEE. Here the CDR3 reads CASSVGPGGSGELGEQYF. CDR3 nucleotide sequence: TGTGCCAGCAGCGTAGGCCCCGGGGGGTCGGGGGAGCTGGGCGAGCAGTACTTC.

This clone was found many times. This chain links TRBV9 with TRBJ2-7, with 8 bases fitting TRBD2. CDR3 length: 13 amino acids. CDR1 is SGDLS, CDR2 YYNGEE, per germline. V trimming: 3 bases; J trimming: 6 bases; junction bases outside the gene matches: 5. The CDR3 sequence: CASSATSGSEQYF. CDR3 in DNA: TGTGCCAGCAGCGCAACCAGCGGGAGCGAGCAGTACTTC.

This clone was counted at least ten times. The chain uses TRBV11-3 and TRBJ2-5; 7 positions agree with TRBD2. V was clipped by 3 bases and J by 2 bases; unmatched bases: 3. CDR1 and CDR2 (germline): SGHNT, YENEEA. This CDR3 has 14 amino acids. The CDR3 sequence is CASSLGGAQETQYF. For the CDR3, the DNA is TGTGCCAGCAGCTTGGGAGGGGCGCAAGAGACCCAGTACTTC.

Only a few counts were recorded for this clone. The chain combines TRBV7-8 with TRBJ2-5; D remains unclear. This CDR3 spans 14 amino acids. Germline assignment: CDR1 SGHVS and CDR2 FQNEAQ. Trimming cost V 1 base and J 7 bases, with 13 bases left between them. DNA of the CDR3: TGTGCCAGCAGCTTAGGATTGCAGGCGGCGACCCAGTACTTC. Protein product: CASSLGLQAATQYF.

This clone was seen repeatedly, ten times or more. The chain combines TRBV5-1 with TRBJ2-3; 12 bases line up with TRBD2. J was trimmed by 1 base and V by 0 bases; bases with no gene match: 3. Germline-derived CDR1 and CDR2 are SGHRS and YFSETQ. The CDR3 is made up of 17 amino acids. The CDR3 loop is CASSLGASGRGTDTQYF. CDR3 DNA sequence: TGCGCCAGCAGCTTGGGGGCTAGCGGGAGGGGCACAGATACGCAGTATTTT.

This chain links TRBV6-2 or TRBV6-3 with TRBJ2-6; no definite D call. The CDR3 is 14 residues long. In germline, CDR1 is MNHEY, CDR2 SVGEGT. V was pared by 6 bases and J by 0 bases, with 6 bases between. CDR3 region: CASSETSGANVLTF. The DNA of the CDR3 is TGTGCCAGCAGCGAAACCTCTGGGGCCAACGTCCTGACTTTC.

This clone was recorded at least ten times. V gene TRBV5-1 combines with J gene TRBJ1-1, with unresolved D. The CDR3 contains 14 residues. Germline CDR1 reads SGHRS; CDR2 reads YFSETQ. The V gene lost 5 bases and the J gene lost 8 bases, with 19 bases spanning the gap. CDR3 DNA: TGCGCCAGCAGACCCGACCCCACTGTCTTAGAAGCTTTCTTT. It translates to CASRPDPTVLEAFF.

Many counts were recorded for this clone. The rearrangement links TRBV28 to TRBJ2-7; TRBD2 matches 14 bases. Unmatched junction bases numbered 12, after V lost 4 bases and J lost 7 bases. Germline V CDR1 and CDR2: MDHEN, SYDVKM. The CDR3 sequence is 17 residues long. CDR3 DNA: TGTGCCAGCAGTTCGGGACTAGCGGGGGTAGGGATTGGGGAGCAGTACTTC. It translates to CASSSGLAGVGIGEQYF.

This clone was recorded many times. The chain recombines TRBV7-3 with TRBJ2-1, with 8 nucleotides matching TRBD2. The CDR3 is made up of 15 amino acids. Trimming took 5 bases from V and 4 from J; bases not matched to a gene: 7. In germline, CDR1 is SGHTA, CDR2 FQGTGA. The CDR3 spells CASSPGRASYNEQFF. Written as DNA, the CDR3 is TGTGCCAGCAGCCCCGGGAGGGCCTCTTACAATGAGCAGTTCTTC. Together with reference TRBV7-3 and TRBJ2-1, the CDR3 gives the full variable domain: GAGVSQTPSNKVTEKGKYVELRCDPISGHTALYWYRQSLGQGPEFLIYFQGTGAADDSGLPNDRFFAVRPEGSVSTLKIQRTERGDSAVYLCASSPGRASYNEQFFGPGTRLTVL.

V is TRBV19 and J is TRBJ2-1; 10 positions match TRBD1. CDR1 and CDR2 from the germline V gene are LNHDA and SQIVND (reference sequence). CDR3 length equals 16 residues. V lost 4 bases, J lost 3 bases, and 6 bases stayed unmatched. The CDR3: CASSRAGTGDYNEQFF. CDR3 coding DNA: TGTGCCAGTAGTAGGGCCGGGACAGGGGACTACAATGAGCAGTTCTTC.

This clone appeared many times. The chain carries TRBV20-1 and TRBJ1-3; D is possibly TRBD1 (5 bases). CDR1 is DFQATT and CDR2 is SNEGSKA in the germline V gene (reference sequence). Trimming cost V 3 bases and J 2 bases, with 11 bases left between them. This CDR3 contains 14 residues. CDR3 residues: CSASWATAGNTIYF. CDR3 nucleotides: TGCAGTGCTAGTTGGGCGACAGCTGGAAACACCATATATTTT.